The TCR beta chain under discussion was sequenced for a study of OX40 agonist ivuxolimab in advanced cancers. The wider study: Three patients had partial responses: one hepatocellular carcinoma, two cutaneous melanoma.

As regards this clone: Its antigen is as yet unknown.

This CDR3 has 15 amino acids. Trimming stripped 5 bases from V and 6 bases from J, with 17 bases between. The germline CDR1 and CDR2 sequences are SGHTA and FQGTGA. Libraries were prepared by immunoSEQ multiplex PCR; TCRdb keeps only in-frame clonotypes and omits some of them. This table holds 80,000 or so clones, approximately 86% found once. Study-level results: Also present in some nonresponders was a low level of normalized T-cell clonal expansion.

The cohort excluded patients with autoimmune disease history or systemic immunosuppression. The timepoints at which blood was sampled were baseline, cycle 4 day 1, and cycle 7 day 1. The receptor's source is an adult with an advanced solid tumor such as melanoma, head and neck, liver or kidney cancer. The rearrangement uses TRBV7-3 and TRBJ1-5, with D unresolved. The sample was CD4+ or CD8+ T cells sorted from blood, taken in a trial of the OX40 agonist ivuxolimab. The CDR3 sequence: CASSPTIQGCQPQHF. In DNA, the CDR3 is TGTGCCAGCAGCCCAACCATTCAAGGTTGTCAGCCCCAGCATTTT.